This T cell receptor beta chain was identified in a study of response to subunit inactivated influenza vaccine. V shed 4 bases and J shed 5 bases, with 14 bases lying between them. Germline CDR1 reads DFQATT; CDR2 reads SNEGSKA (reference sequence). This CDR3 is built from 13 residues. TCRdb passed the RT-PCR reads through MiXCR, listing each CDR3 protein once. The table shows 650,000 to 800,000 distinct CDR3 sequences, with less than 20% occurring only once. This specimen was PBMCs from blood, taken 4 to 6 days after vaccination. This chain uses TRBV20-1 with TRBJ1-1, with a possible D match to TRBD1 (5 bases). This sequence originates from a man between 50 and 59 years old who received an inactivated influenza vaccine. The CDR3 protein is CSATGWEKTEAFF. In DNA form, the CDR3 reads TGCAGTGCTACAGGGTGGGAGAAAACTGAAGCTTTCTTT.